The next 5 T cell receptor beta chains were all read from a single sample in a study of cytomegalovirus exposure and HLA in healthy donors. Here immunoSEQ multiplex PCR was the method, and the copy in TCRdb shows in-frame clones only, minus some. The data contain about 120,000 clones, 70% to 90% of them singletons. Sequencing was done on a sample of PBMCs. The receptors stem from a woman aged 25 to 39 in good health and CMV-seronegative.

About this clone: At one boundary the junction diverges from the germline segment, which might be a read error. The chain has TRBV6-5 and TRBJ1-2; D is perhaps TRBD1 (6 bases). The germline gives CDR1 MNHEY, CDR2 SVGAGI. The CDR3 contains 13 residues. In DNA form, the CDR3 reads TGTGCCAGCACCGACGGCGGGGGCTATAGCTACACCTTC. It specifies CASTDGGGYSYTF.

The chain recombines TRBV15 with TRBJ1-1, with D unclear. Germline V lookup: CDR1 LNHNV, CDR2 YYDKDF (reference sequence). The CDR3 runs 12 residues. The V end lost 3 bases, the J end lost 7 bases, and 9 bases lay between the germline ends. CDR3 residues: CATSRAGSEAFF. In nucleotides, the CDR3 is TGTGCCACCAGCAGGGCGGGGAGTGAAGCTTTCTTT. The full variable domain, its missing parts supplied by reference TRBV15 and TRBJ1-1, is DAMVIQNPRYQVTQFGKPVTLSCSQTLNHNVMYWYQQKSSQAPKLLFHYYDKDFNNEADTPDNFQSRRPNTSFCFLDIRSPGLGDTAMYLCATSRAGSEAFFGQGTRLTVV.

A remark on this clone: Relative to the germline gene, one junction end is altered; a read error may explain this. The chain has TRBV7-7 and TRBJ2-5; TRBD2 matches at 8 bases. Germline values: CDR1 SSHAT, CDR2 FNYEAQ (reference sequence). The CDR3 is 15 residues long. The chain's CDR3 is CASSFLGGDGETQYF. For the CDR3, the DNA is TGTGCTAGCAGCTTCCTCGGGGGGGACGGGGAGACCCAGTACTTC.

The chain has TRBV6-1 and TRBJ1-3; 7 nucleotides agree with TRBD1. The ends lost 3 bases at V and 4 bases at J; junction bases unmatched: 6. CDR1 MNHNS and CDR2 SASEGT come from the germline V gene. The CDR3 totals 15 residues. CDR3 sequence: CASSDRQGSGNTIYF. The CDR3 nucleotides read TGTGCCAGCAGTGACCGACAGGGTTCGGGAAACACCATATATTTT.

This clone was picked up one time. The J gene is TRBJ2-7, the V gene TRBV5-1; 9 bases are a match to TRBD1. The CDR3 length is 15 residues. After removal of 3 bases from V and 3 bases from J, the junction contained 7 bases not matched to a gene. The germline V gene encodes CDR1 SGHRS and CDR2 YFSETQ. The CDR3 is CASSSPGQGIYEQYF. CDR3 in DNA: TGCGCCAGCAGCTCTCCCGGACAGGGGATCTACGAGCAGTACTTC.